These 19 T cell receptor beta chains were all obtained from the same sample, sequenced in a study of identifying expanded T cells in peripheral blood. The assay was immunoSEQ multiplex PCR, and TCRdb's table has in-frame clones only and misses some. The sample has approximately 57,000 clones, approximately 89% seen once; the top ten hold about 3.8%. The sequenced sample consisted of blood. The receptors were sampled from a person aged 18-69 years in good health.

The chain employs TRBV4-1 and TRBJ2-7, with 12 positions matching TRBD1. The CDR3 runs to 18 residues. With 3 bases clipped from V and 0 bases from J, the junction kept 9 bases outside the gene matches. CDR1 is MGHRA and CDR2 is YSYEKL in the germline V gene. CDR3 sequence reads: CASSQGQGASGSSYEQYF. The CDR3 DNA reads TGCGCCAGCAGCCAGGGACAGGGGGCATCAGGTAGCTCCTACGAGCAGTACTTC.

J is TRBJ2-1 and V is TRBV9; 12 nucleotides match TRBD2. Germline CDR1 is SGDLS and CDR2 is YYNGEE. This CDR3 has 15 amino acids. With V trimmed by 0 bases and J by 8 bases, 3 bases remained unmatched. The CDR3 DNA follows: TGTGCCAGCAGCGTAGGTCTAGCGGGGGGGCATGAGCAGTTCTTC. Translated: CASSVGLAGGHEQFF.

V is TRBV5-4 and J is TRBJ1-6, with 7 bases identical to TRBD1. Germline CDR1 SGHNT, CDR2 YYREEE (reference sequence). V shed 4 bases and J 4 bases; nucleotides not matched to a gene: 11. The CDR3 consists of 17 residues. CDR3 region: CASSQRQGGSYNSPLHF. The CDR3 nucleotides read TGTGCCAGCAGCCAAAGACAGGGCGGTTCATATAATTCACCCCTCCACTTT.

The chain employs TRBV23-1 and TRBJ2-1, with 13 bases aligning to TRBD2. TRBV23-1 is an ORF, with its function uncertain. The CDR3 totals 16 residues. After removal of 2 bases from V and 9 bases from J, the junction contained 7 bases not matched to a gene. CDR3 loop: CASSQLTSGRVGEQFF. The CDR3 DNA sequence: TGCGCCAGCAGTCAACTTACTAGCGGGAGGGTCGGTGAGCAGTTCTTC.

In its sample, this clone was seen once. The rearrangement links TRBV4-3 to TRBJ1-5; no clear D. Trimming cost V 0 bases and J 5 bases, with 5 bases left between them. The length of the CDR3 is 13 residues. Germline CDR1 is LGHNA and CDR2 is YSLEER. This CDR3 is CASSQDEDQPQHF. The CDR3 bases are TGCGCCAGCAGCCAAGATGAGGATCAGCCCCAGCATTTT.

The J gene is TRBJ2-2, the V gene TRBV19; weak D call: TRBD1 (6 bases). In germline, CDR1 is LNHDA, CDR2 SQIVND (reference sequence). CDR3 length equals 14 residues. V lost 9 bases to trimming and J lost 4 bases, with 15 bases between them. CDR3 bases: TGTGCCAGCCTAAACCTGGGGGCCACCGGGGAGCTGTTTTTT. Encoded protein: CASLNLGATGELFF.

The CDR3 bases are TGTGCCAGCAGTGAATCCAGGGGGCCGGAAGATACGCAGTATTTT. It translates to CASSESRGPEDTQYF. The chain couples TRBV25-1 to TRBJ2-3; 8 bases are a match to TRBD1. CDR3 size: 15 residues. Germline CDR1 is MGHDK and CDR2 is SYGVNS. J gave up 5 bases and V 1 base, and 5 bases lay outside the gene matches.

This chain uses TRBV6-5 with TRBJ1-2, with 11 bases identical to TRBD1. Germline assignment: CDR1 MNHEY and CDR2 SVGAGI. There are 15 residues in the CDR3. The V and J ends lost 7 bases and 8 bases, in that order; junction bases with no gene match: 12. The DNA of the CDR3 is TGTGCCAGCACCCCTAGGACAGGGGGCGTGTGGGGCTACACCTTC. It translates to CASTPRTGGVWGYTF.

This chain uses TRBV30 with TRBJ1-2; D possibly corresponds to TRBD1 (6 bases). Germline-derived CDR1 and CDR2 are GTSNPN and SVGIG (reference sequence). The V and J ends lost 6 bases and 1 base respectively, with 27 bases between them. This CDR3 spans 18 amino acids. This chain's CDR3 is CACPYHGGTPIFNYGYTF. Written as DNA, the CDR3 is TGTGCCTGTCCCTATCATGGGGGGACACCTATTTTTAACTATGGCTACACCTTC.

The rearrangement joins TRBV6-1 to TRBJ2-3; 9 bases match TRBD2. There are 16 residues in the CDR3. With V trimmed by 1 base and J by 5 bases, 7 bases remained unmatched. The germline CDR1 and CDR2 sequences are MNHNS and SASEGT. The CDR3 bases are TGTGCCAGCAGTGAAGTCGGCGGGGGGGCTAAAGATACGCAGTATTTT. Translation: CASSEVGGGAKDTQYF.

This sequence joins TRBV9 and TRBJ2-1, with TRBD1 matching 10 bases. Germline V gene data show CDR1 as SGDLS and CDR2 as YYNGEE. The CDR3 is 16 residues long. V trimming: 3 bases; J trimming: 6 bases; junction bases outside the gene matches: 9. The CDR3 DNA reads TGTGCCAGCAGCGGCCCCGGGACAGGGGACTCCAATGAGCAGTTCTTC. This encodes CASSGPGTGDSNEQFF. The variable domain in full, completed from reference TRBV9 and TRBJ2-1, reads DSGVTQTPKHLITATGQRVTLRCSPRSGDLSVYWYQQSLDQGLQFLIQYYNGEERAKGNILERFSAQQFPDLHSELNLSSLELGDSALYFCASSGPGTGDSNEQFFGPGTRLTVL.

V gene TRBV11-2 combines with J gene TRBJ2-3; D could derive from TRBD1 or TRBD2 (5 bases each). This CDR3 is built from 15 residues. Looked up from germline, CDR1 is SGHAT and CDR2 is FQNNGV. Trimming took off 2 bases at V and 2 bases at J, with 11 bases between the two ends. For the CDR3, the DNA is TGTGCCAGCAGCTTACCAGGGACCTACACAGATACGCAGTATTTT. It translates to CASSLPGTYTDTQYF. The variable domain in full, with the rest retrieved from reference TRBV11-2 and TRBJ2-3, is EAGVAQSPRYKIIEKRQSVAFWCNPISGHATLYWYQQILGQGPKLLIQFQNNGVVDDSQLPKDRFSAERLKGVDSTLKIQPAKLEDSAVYLCASSLPGTYTDTQYFGPGTRLTVL.

This sequence joins TRBV6-6 and TRBJ1-3; D not certain. The CDR3 runs 12 residues. The V and J ends lost 6 bases and 0 bases respectively, with 3 bases between them. The germline V gene encodes CDR1 MNHNY and CDR2 SVGAGI (reference sequence). DNA of the CDR3: TGTGCCAGCAGCGGCTCTGGAAACACCATATATTTT. Translated: CASSGSGNTIYF.

This clone was seen just once. The rearrangement joins TRBV9 to TRBJ2-7; the match to TRBD2 covers 8 bases. Per germline, CDR1 SGDLS and CDR2 YYNGEE. J lost 5 bases, V lost 0 bases, and 4 bases had no gene match. The CDR3 is made up of 14 amino acids. The CDR3 reads CASSVGAGVDEQYF. DNA for the CDR3: TGTGCCAGCAGCGTAGGAGCGGGAGTAGACGAGCAGTACTTC.

The chain is built from TRBV5-1 and TRBJ2-1; D is ambiguous. This CDR3 region has 11 residues. V lost 1 base, J lost 8 bases, and 4 bases lay in between. Germline V CDR1 and CDR2: SGHRS, YFSETQ. This CDR3 is CASSLHDEQFF. As DNA, the CDR3 is TGCGCCAGCAGCTTGCACGATGAGCAGTTCTTC. The full variable domain, with the rest looked up from reference TRBV5-1 and TRBJ2-1, is KAGVTQTPRYLIKTRGQQVTLSCSPISGHRSVSWYQQTPGQGLQFLFEYFSETQRNKGNFPGRFSGRQFSNSRSEMNVSTLELGDSALYLCASSLHDEQFFGPGTRLTVL.

The V and J genes are TRBV14 and TRBJ2-7, with 10 bases that match TRBD1. The CDR3 is made up of 16 amino acids. Trimming at V came to 4 bases and at J to 0 bases, leaving 6 bases not matched to a gene. Germline lookup yields CDR1 SGHDN and CDR2 FVKESK. Here the CDR3 reads CASSREGQGRSYEQYF. The CDR3 DNA sequence: TGTGCCAGCAGCCGCGAGGGACAGGGGCGCTCCTACGAGCAGTACTTC.

The J gene is TRBJ1-1, the V gene TRBV7-8, with TRBD1 matching 9 bases. Trimming removed 5 bases from V and 4 bases from J; junction bases left unmatched: 2. The CDR3 loop spans 13 amino acids. From germline, CDR1 is SGHVS and CDR2 FQNEAQ. The CDR3: CASSRGQGTEAFF. CDR3 DNA sequence: TGTGCCAGCAGCCGGGGACAGGGCACTGAAGCTTTCTTT.

V is TRBV6-1 and J is TRBJ1-2, with unresolved D. Germline-derived CDR1 and CDR2 are MNHNS and SASEGT. This CDR3 has 14 residues. V was clipped by 8 bases and J by 4 bases, with 17 bases between them. CDR3 protein: CASGEFGWSYGYTF. The CDR3 DNA is TGTGCCAGCGGAGAGTTCGGTTGGAGCTATGGCTACACCTTC.

V gene TRBV6-6 combines with J gene TRBJ1-1; D gene unclear. The germline CDR1 and CDR2 sequences are MNHNY and SVGAGI (reference sequence). The ends were cut back, 6 bases at V and 1 base at J, with 3 bases in the middle. The CDR3 contains 11 residues. CDR3 protein: CASSPNTEAFF. The CDR3, as DNA: TGTGCCAGCAGCCCGAACACTGAAGCTTTCTTT.